This TCR beta chain emerged from a study of molecular identifiers for immune sequencing clone quantification. Investigators produced naive CD8 libraries from around 20,000 to 1,000,000 sorted cells, drawing on 10%, 30% or 50% RNA. As CD8+CD4-CCR7+CD45RA+ cells, naive CD8 T cells were sorted. This clonotype was recorded at least ten times. What it binds is not known. Study-wide points: The study reportedly detected spiked Jurkat TCR RNA from one cell among over 950,000 naive cells.

Each CDR3 protein gets one entry after TCRdb re-called the PCR reads with MiXCR. The data show under 600,000 distinct CDR3 sequences, about a fifth seen once. Sequenced material: naive CD8+ T cells from blood, with Jurkat cell RNA spiked in. Subset described: FACS-sorted CD8+CD4-CCR7+CD45RA+ naive T cells. The TCR sequence derives from a human donor in good health. Some libraries in this study had Jurkat cell RNA spiked in.

CDR3 sequence (DNA): TGTGCCAGCAGTTTAAAGGCGGGGGAGTTTTCCTACGAGCAGTACTTC. This encodes CASSLKAGEFSYEQYF. The gene calls are TRBV12-3 or TRBV12-4 and TRBJ2-7, with TRBD2 identical over 7 bases. V shed 2 bases, J shed 1 base, and the junction held 8 bases outside the gene matches. This CDR3 is 16 amino acids long.